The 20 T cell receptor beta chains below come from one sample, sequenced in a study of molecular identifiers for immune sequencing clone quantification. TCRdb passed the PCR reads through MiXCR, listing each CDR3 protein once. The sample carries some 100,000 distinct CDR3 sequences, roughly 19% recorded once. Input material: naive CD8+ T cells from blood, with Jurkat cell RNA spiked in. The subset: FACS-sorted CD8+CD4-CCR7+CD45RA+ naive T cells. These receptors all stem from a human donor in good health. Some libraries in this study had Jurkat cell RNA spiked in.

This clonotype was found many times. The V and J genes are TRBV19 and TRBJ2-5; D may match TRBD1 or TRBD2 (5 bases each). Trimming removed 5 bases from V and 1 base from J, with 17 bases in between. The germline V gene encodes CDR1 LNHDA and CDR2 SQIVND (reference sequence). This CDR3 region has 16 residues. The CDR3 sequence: CASSEPGRSLQETQYF. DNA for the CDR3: TGTGCCAGTAGTGAACCGGGACGGAGTCTCCAAGAGACCCAGTACTTC.

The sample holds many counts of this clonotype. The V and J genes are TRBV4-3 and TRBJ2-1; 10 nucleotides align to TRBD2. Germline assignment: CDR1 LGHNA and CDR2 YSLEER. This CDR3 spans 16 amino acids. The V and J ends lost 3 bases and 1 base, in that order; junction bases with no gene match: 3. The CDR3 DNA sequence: TGCGCCAGCAGCCACGGACTAGCGGCTTCCTACAATGAGCAGTTCTTC. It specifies CASSHGLAASYNEQFF.

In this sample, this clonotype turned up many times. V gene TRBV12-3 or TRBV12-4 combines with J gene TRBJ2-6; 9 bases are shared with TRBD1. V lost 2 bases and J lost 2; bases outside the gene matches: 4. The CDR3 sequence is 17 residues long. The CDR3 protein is CASSLHRGQAGANVLTF. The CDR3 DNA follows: TGTGCCAGCAGTTTACACAGGGGGCAAGCTGGGGCCAACGTCCTGACTTTC.

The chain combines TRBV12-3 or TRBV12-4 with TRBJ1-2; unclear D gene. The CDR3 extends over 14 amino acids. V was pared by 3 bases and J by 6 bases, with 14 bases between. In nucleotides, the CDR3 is TGTGCCAGCAGTTTCGGGGTTGTGAGGGATGGCTACACCTTC. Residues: CASSFGVVRDGYTF.

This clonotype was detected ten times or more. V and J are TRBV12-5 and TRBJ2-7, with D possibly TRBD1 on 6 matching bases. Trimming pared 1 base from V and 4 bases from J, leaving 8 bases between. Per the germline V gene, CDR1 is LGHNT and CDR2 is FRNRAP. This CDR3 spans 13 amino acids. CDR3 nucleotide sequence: TGTGCTAGTGGTTTGGGCAGGGGATACGAGCAGTACTTC. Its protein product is CASGLGRGYEQYF.

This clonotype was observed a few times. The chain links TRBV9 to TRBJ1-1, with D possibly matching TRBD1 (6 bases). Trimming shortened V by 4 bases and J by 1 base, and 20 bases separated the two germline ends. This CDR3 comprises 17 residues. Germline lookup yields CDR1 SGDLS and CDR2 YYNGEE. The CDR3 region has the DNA TGTGCCAGCAGCACGACCTACAGGGTTATGTCGAACACTGAAGCTTTCTTT. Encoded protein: CASSTTYRVMSNTEAFF.

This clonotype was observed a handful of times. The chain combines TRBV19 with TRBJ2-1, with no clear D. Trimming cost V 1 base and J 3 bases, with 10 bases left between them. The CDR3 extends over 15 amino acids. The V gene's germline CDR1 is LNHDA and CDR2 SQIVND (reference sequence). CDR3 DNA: TGTGCCAGTAGTATAGTCCCTGGAGACTACAATGAGCAGTTCTTC. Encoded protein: CASSIVPGDYNEQFF.

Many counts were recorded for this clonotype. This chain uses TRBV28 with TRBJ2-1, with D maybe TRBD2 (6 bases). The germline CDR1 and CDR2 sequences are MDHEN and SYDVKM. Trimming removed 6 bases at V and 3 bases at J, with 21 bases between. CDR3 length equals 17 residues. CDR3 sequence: CASRNRDLATLYNEQFF. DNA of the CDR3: TGTGCCAGCAGGAACCGGGACTTAGCCACCCTCTACAATGAGCAGTTCTTC.

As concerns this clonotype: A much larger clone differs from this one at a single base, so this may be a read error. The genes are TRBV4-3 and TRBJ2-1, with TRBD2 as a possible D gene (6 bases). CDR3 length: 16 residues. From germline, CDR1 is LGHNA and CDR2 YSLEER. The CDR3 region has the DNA TGCGCCAGCAGCCAGAGCGGGCGCGGGTCCTACAATGAGCAGCTCTTC. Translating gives CASSQSGRGSYNEQLF.

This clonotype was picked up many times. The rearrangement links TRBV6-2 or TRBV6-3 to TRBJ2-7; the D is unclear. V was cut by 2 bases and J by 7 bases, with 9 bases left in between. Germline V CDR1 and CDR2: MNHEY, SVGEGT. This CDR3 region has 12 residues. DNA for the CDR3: TGTGCCAGCAGTTACGCACTGGGAGAGCAGTACTTC. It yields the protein CASSYALGEQYF.

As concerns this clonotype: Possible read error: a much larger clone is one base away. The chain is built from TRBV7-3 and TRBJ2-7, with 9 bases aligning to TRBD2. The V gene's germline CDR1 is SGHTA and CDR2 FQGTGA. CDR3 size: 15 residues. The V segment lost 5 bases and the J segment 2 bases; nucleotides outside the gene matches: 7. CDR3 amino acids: CASSVAAGGAYEQYF. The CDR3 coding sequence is TGTGCCAGCAGCGTTGCAGCGGGAGGTGCCTACGAGCAGTACTTC.

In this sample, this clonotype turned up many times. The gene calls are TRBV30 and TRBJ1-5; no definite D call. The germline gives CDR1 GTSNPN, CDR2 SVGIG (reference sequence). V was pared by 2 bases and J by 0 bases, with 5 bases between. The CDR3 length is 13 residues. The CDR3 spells CAWSPSSNQPQHF. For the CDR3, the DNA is TGTGCCTGGAGTCCATCTAGCAATCAGCCCCAGCATTTT.

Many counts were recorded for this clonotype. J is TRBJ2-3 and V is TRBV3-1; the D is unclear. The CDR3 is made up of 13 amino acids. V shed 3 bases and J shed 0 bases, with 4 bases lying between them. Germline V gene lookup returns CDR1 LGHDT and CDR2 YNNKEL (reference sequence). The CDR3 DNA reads TGTGCCAGCAGCCAGAGTAGCACAGATACGCAGTATTTT. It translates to CASSQSSTDTQYF.

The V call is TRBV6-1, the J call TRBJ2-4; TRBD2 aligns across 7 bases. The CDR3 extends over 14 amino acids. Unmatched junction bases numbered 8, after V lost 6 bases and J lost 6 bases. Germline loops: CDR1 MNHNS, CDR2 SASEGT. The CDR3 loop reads CASRGGSLSNIQYF. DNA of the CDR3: TGTGCCAGCAGGGGGGGGTCCCTTTCAAACATTCAGTACTTC.

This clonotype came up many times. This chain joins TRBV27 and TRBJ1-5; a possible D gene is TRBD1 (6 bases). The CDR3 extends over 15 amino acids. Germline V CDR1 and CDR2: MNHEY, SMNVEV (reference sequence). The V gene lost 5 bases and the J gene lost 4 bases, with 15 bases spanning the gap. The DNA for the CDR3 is TGTGCCAGCAGTCTGCTAGGGACACGGAATCAGCCCCAGCATTTT. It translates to CASSLLGTRNQPQHF.

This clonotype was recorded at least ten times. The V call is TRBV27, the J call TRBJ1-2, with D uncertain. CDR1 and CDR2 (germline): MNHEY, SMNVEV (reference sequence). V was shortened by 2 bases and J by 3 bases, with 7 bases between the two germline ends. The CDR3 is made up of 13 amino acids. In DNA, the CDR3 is TGTGCCAGCAGTTTAAGGTCAGACTATGGCTACACCTTC. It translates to CASSLRSDYGYTF.

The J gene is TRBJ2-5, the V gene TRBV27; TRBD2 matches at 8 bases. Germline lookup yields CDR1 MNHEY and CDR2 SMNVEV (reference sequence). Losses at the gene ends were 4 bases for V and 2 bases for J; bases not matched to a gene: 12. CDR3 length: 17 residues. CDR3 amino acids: CASSSPVAGGHQETQYF. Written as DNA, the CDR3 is TGTGCCAGCAGTTCCCCCGTGGCGGGGGGCCATCAAGAGACCCAGTACTTC.

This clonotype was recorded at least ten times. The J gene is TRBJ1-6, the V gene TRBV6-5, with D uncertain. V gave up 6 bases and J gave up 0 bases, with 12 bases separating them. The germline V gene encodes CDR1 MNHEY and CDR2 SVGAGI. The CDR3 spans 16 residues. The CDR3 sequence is CASSTGPASYNSPLHF. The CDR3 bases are TGTGCCAGCAGCACCGGGCCAGCCTCCTATAATTCACCCCTCCACTTT.

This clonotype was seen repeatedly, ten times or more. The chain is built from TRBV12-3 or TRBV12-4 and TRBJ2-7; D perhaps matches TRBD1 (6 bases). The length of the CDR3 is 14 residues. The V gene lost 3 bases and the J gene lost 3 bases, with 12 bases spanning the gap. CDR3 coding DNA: TGTGCCAGCAGTTTCACAGGGAATGACTACGAGCAGTACTTC. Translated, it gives CASSFTGNDYEQYF.

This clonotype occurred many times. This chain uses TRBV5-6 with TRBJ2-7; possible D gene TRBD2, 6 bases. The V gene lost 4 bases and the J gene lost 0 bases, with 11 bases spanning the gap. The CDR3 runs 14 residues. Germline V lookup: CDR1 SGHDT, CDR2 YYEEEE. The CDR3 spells CASSHPTSSYEQYF. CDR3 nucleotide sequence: TGTGCCAGCAGCCACCCGACTAGCTCCTACGAGCAGTACTTC. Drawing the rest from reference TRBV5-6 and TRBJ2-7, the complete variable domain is DAGVTQSPTHLIKTRGQQVTLRCSPKSGHDTVSWYQQALGQGPQFIFQYYEEEERQRGNFPDRFSGHQFPNYSSELNVNALLLGDSALYLCASSHPTSSYEQYFGPGTRLTVT.